Below are 20 T cell receptor beta chains sequenced from a single sample in a study of vaccination effects on CD4 cells after COVID-19. TCRdb keeps only in-frame clones here, not all; method: immunoSEQ multiplex PCR. This sample has fewer than 75,000 clones; less than 85% occur once, and the top ten carry under 2.5%. No antigen has been assigned to these receptors. Cells that had been cultured for approximately eleven days were the source of isolated CD4+ T cells. Participants received two doses of either the BNT162b2 or mRNA-1273 vaccine. The material sequenced was CD4+ T cells from PBMCs cultured without peptide, taken after COVID-19 vaccination. All receptors come from a human donor who received a COVID-19 vaccine.

The count of this clone is one. V gene TRBV7-8 combines with J gene TRBJ1-1, with D possibly TRBD1 on 5 matching bases. Germline V gives CDR1 SGHVS, CDR2 FQNEAQ. Trimming removed 5 bases at V and 3 bases at J, with 10 bases between. The CDR3 is 13 residues long. The CDR3 protein is CASSMRQYTEAFF. Here the CDR3 DNA reads TGTGCCAGCAGCATGAGACAGTACACTGAAGCTTTCTTT.

The chain joins TRBV29-1 to TRBJ1-2; a possible D gene is TRBD1 (6 bases). The ends were cut back, 6 bases at V and 4 bases at J, with 18 bases in the middle. The CDR3 runs to 14 residues. CDR1 is SQVTM and CDR2 is ANQGSEA in the germline V gene. CDR3 nucleotides: TGCAGCGTGCGAGGGGACATCGGTGGCTATGGCTACACCTTC. This gives the protein CSVRGDIGGYGYTF.

This chain connects TRBV2 to TRBJ2-7; a weak D match, TRBD1 (6 bases). Germline V lookup: CDR1 SNHLY, CDR2 FYNNEI. V lost 5 bases and J lost 2, with 13 bases in between. The CDR3 runs to 14 residues. This chain's CDR3 is CASSLSGGAYEQYV. The CDR3 DNA follows: TGTGCCAGCAGTTTGTCTGGGGGCGCCTACGAGCAGTACGTC.

The chain recombines TRBV14 with TRBJ2-7, with D perhaps matching TRBD1 (6 bases). CDR1 SGHDN and CDR2 FVKESK come from the germline V gene. This CDR3 has 15 amino acids. V dropped 2 bases and J dropped 2 bases, with 13 bases sitting between them. CDR3 loop: CASSQLGALTYEQYV. CDR3 in DNA: TGTGCCAGCAGCCAACTGGGGGCGTTAACCTACGAGCAGTACGTC.

This clone appeared once. This rearrangement joins TRBV7-2 to TRBJ1-5; no reliable D call. V was cut by 1 base and J by 3 bases, with 10 bases left in between. This CDR3 has 15 amino acids. CDR1 SGHTA and CDR2 FQGNSA come from the germline V gene. This CDR3 is CASSLEYTLNQPQHF. CDR3 bases: TGTGCCAGCAGCTTAGAGTACACCCTCAATCAGCCCCAGCATTTT.

This rearrangement joins TRBV18 to TRBJ1-1, with 7 bases identical to TRBD1. Germline V lookup: CDR1 KGHSH, CDR2 LQKENI. The CDR3 is 17 residues long. The trim removed 6 bases at V and 0 bases at J, leaving 13 bases unmatched. The CDR3 reads CASSTSSHRGLNTEAFF. The CDR3 DNA follows: TGTGCCAGCTCGACCTCGTCCCACAGGGGTTTGAACACTGAAGCTTTCTTT.

The chain employs TRBV7-3 and TRBJ2-5; D may match TRBD1 or TRBD2 (5 bases each). V was cut by 2 bases and J by 5 bases, with 9 bases left in between. The germline gives CDR1 SGHTA, CDR2 FQGTGA. The CDR3 contains 13 residues. The CDR3 bases are TGTGCCAGCAGCTTACACTGGGGGGAGACCCAGTACTTC. It translates to CASSLHWGETQYF. The full variable domain, with the rest looked up from reference TRBV7-3 and TRBJ2-5, is GAGVSQTPSNKVTEKGKYVELRCDPISGHTALYWYRQSLGQGPEFLIYFQGTGAADDSGLPNDRFFAVRPEGSVSTLKIQRTERGDSAVYLCASSLHWGETQYFGPGTRLLVL.

The V gene is TRBV28, the J gene TRBJ1-4, with a possible D match to TRBD1 (5 bases). The CDR3 is 15 amino acids. Germline V gives CDR1 MDHEN, CDR2 SYDVKM. Trimming stripped 0 bases from V and 2 bases from J, with 7 bases between. For the CDR3, the DNA is TGTGCCAGCAGTTTATGGGGGGGTACTAATGAAAAACTGTTTTTT. It translates to CASSLWGGTNEKLFF.

The CDR3 here is CASSLSTSGAEGTQYF. CDR3 bases: TGCGCCAGCAGCTTGTCAACTAGCGGGGCTGAAGGAACGCAGTATTTT. The chain has TRBV5-1 and TRBJ2-3, with TRBD2 matching over 10 bases. Germline V CDR1 and CDR2: SGHRS, YFSETQ. CDR3 length: 16 residues. V lost 1 base to trimming and J lost 9 bases; unmatched junction nucleotides: 11.

The J gene is TRBJ1-2, the V gene TRBV29-1; 11 bases agree with TRBD1. Trimming cost V 3 bases and J 8 bases; bases outside gene matches: 8. The V gene's germline CDR1 is SQVTM and CDR2 ANQGSEA. The CDR3 is 14 residues long. The CDR3 DNA is TGCAGCGTTGAGCGGACAGGGGGCGATAACGGCTACACCTTC. This translates into CSVERTGGDNGYTF. Full variable domain (missing parts from reference TRBV29-1 and TRBJ1-2): SAVISQKPSRDICQRGTSLTIQCQVDSQVTMMFWYRQQPGQSLTLIATANQGSEATYESGFVIDKFPISRPNLTFSTLTVSNMSPEDSSIYLCSVERTGGDNGYTFGSGTRLTVV.

The rearrangement uses TRBV24-1 and TRBJ1-2; D remains ambiguous. The CDR3 is made up of 13 amino acids. V shed 3 bases and J shed 8 bases, with 12 bases lying between them. Looked up from germline, CDR1 is KGHDR and CDR2 is SFDVKD. CDR3 sequence reads: CATSDGSALGYTF. For the CDR3, the DNA is TGTGCCACCAGTGATGGAAGCGCCTTGGGCTACACCTTC.

This rearrangement joins TRBV5-1 to TRBJ1-2; 8 nucleotides match TRBD1. There are 14 residues in the CDR3. V shed 3 bases, J shed 2 bases, and the junction held 3 bases outside the gene matches. Looked up from germline, CDR1 is SGHRS and CDR2 is YFSETQ. The CDR3 reads CASSYGQGNYGYTF. CDR3 coding DNA: TGCGCCAGCAGCTACGGACAGGGCAACTATGGCTACACCTTC.

V usage is TRBV14 and J usage is TRBJ2-5; TRBD1 aligns across 9 bases. The CDR3 is 16 amino acids. Germline V gene data show CDR1 as SGHDN and CDR2 as FVKESK. The J segment lost 4 bases and the V segment lost 4 bases, leaving 10 bases of the junction unmatched. CDR3 in DNA: TGTGCCAGCAGCCGCTTCGGGACAGGGAGGGTAGAGACCCAGTACTTC. Amino acid sequence: CASSRFGTGRVETQYF.

The chain couples TRBV10-3 to TRBJ2-6; D is ambiguous. The V end was cut by 3 bases, the J end by 0 bases, with 6 bases between. The germline V gene has CDR1 ENHRY and CDR2 SYGVKD. The CDR3 has 15 residues. The CDR3 region is CAISDGTSGANVLTF. The CDR3 nucleotides are TGTGCCATCAGTGACGGCACCTCTGGGGCCAACGTCCTGACTTTC.

The V gene is TRBV2, the J gene TRBJ2-5, with 8 bases identical to TRBD2. With V trimmed by 1 base and J by 6 bases, 13 bases remained unmatched. There are 17 residues in the CDR3. Germline CDR1 SNHLY, CDR2 FYNNEI. CDR3 bases: TGTGCCAGCAGTGAAGGCCTGGGGAGCGGGGGTAGGAAGACCCAGTACTTC. Translated: CASSEGLGSGGRKTQYF. The variable domain in full, with the rest retrieved from reference TRBV2 and TRBJ2-5, is EPEVTQTPSHQVTQMGQEVILRCVPISNHLYFYWYRQILGQKVEFLVSFYNNEISEKSEIFDDQFSVERPDGSNFTLKIRSTKLEDSAMYFCASSEGLGSGGRKTQYFGPGTRLLVL.

The chain uses TRBV27 and TRBJ1-2; TRBD1 matches at 9 bases. Germline V CDR1 and CDR2: MNHEY, SMNVEV (reference sequence). With V trimmed by 6 bases and J by 7 bases, 6 bases remained unmatched. The CDR3 totals 13 residues. CDR3 residues: CASSPGQGGGYTF. In DNA, the CDR3 is TGTGCCAGCAGCCCGGGACAGGGAGGTGGCTACACCTTC.

V usage is TRBV24-1 and J usage is TRBJ2-5; maybe TRBD1 (5 bases). The CDR3 spans 16 residues. Germline V gene sequence: CDR1 KGHDR, CDR2 SFDVKD. The germline V and J ends were trimmed by 0 bases and 1 base, with 11 bases remaining between them. The CDR3 DNA reads as TGTGCCACCAGTGATTTGGGAACTGGGGCCCAAGAGACCCAGTACTTC. Amino acids: CATSDLGTGAQETQYF.

The chain employs TRBV28 and TRBJ1-5, with D perhaps matching TRBD1 (6 bases). Trimming took off 1 base at V and 4 bases at J, with 8 bases between the two ends. Germline-derived CDR1 and CDR2 are MDHEN and SYDVKM. The CDR3 is 14 residues long. The CDR3 loop reads CASSLYRENQPQHF. The DNA of the CDR3 is TGTGCCAGCAGTTTATACAGGGAGAATCAGCCCCAGCATTTT.

The chain carries TRBV30 and TRBJ1-2, with D unresolved. Germline values: CDR1 GTSNPN, CDR2 SVGIG (reference sequence). V was clipped by 4 bases and J by 0 bases, with 9 bases between them. The CDR3 extends over 13 amino acids. In DNA form, the CDR3 reads TGTGCCTGGACTGGCAGTCCTAACTATGGCTACACCTTC. Its translation is CAWTGSPNYGYTF.

The chain employs TRBV6-5 and TRBJ1-2; 9 nucleotides align to TRBD1. The CDR3 sequence is 15 residues long. The trim removed 6 bases at V and 0 bases at J, leaving 5 bases unmatched. CDR1 and CDR2 (germline): MNHEY, SVGAGI. DNA for the CDR3: TGTGCCAGCAGGATTAGACAGGGGGCTAACTATGGCTACACCTTC. Translating it yields CASRIRQGANYGYTF.